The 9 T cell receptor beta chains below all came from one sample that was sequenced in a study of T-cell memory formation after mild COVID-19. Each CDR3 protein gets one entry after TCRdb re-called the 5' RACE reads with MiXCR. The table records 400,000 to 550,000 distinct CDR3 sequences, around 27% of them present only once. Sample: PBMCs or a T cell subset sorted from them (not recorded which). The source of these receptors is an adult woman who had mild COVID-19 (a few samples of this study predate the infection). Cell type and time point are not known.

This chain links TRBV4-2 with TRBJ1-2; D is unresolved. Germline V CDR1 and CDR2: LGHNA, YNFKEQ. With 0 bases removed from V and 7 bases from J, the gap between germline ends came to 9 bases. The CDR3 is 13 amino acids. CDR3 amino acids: CASSQDMVGGYTF. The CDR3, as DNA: TGTGCCAGCAGCCAAGATATGGTTGGTGGCTACACCTTC.

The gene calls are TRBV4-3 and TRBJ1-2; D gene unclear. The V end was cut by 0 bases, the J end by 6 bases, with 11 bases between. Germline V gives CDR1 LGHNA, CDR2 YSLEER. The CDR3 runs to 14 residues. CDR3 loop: CASSQDRTFHGYTF. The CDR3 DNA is TGCGCCAGCAGCCAAGATAGAACCTTCCATGGCTACACCTTC.

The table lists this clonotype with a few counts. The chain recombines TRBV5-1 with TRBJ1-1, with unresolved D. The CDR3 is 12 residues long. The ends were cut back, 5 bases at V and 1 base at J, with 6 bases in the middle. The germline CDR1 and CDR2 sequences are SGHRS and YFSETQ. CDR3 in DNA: TGCGCCAGCAGGATAGGGAACACTGAAGCTTTCTTT. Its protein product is CASRIGNTEAFF.

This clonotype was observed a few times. In nucleotides, the CDR3 is TGCAGCGTTGAAGGTAGCGGGATGACAGATACGCAGTATTTT. Translation: CSVEGSGMTDTQYF. The gene calls are TRBV29-1 and TRBJ2-3; TRBD2 matches 8 bases. CDR3 length: 14 amino acids. Germline trimming cut 1 base from V and 3 bases from J; bases unmatched to any gene: 3. The V gene's germline CDR1 is SQVTM and CDR2 ANQGSEA.

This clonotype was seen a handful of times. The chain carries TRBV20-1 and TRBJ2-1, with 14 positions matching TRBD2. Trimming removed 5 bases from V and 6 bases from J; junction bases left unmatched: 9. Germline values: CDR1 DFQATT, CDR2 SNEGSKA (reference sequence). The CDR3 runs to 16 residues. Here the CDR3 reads CSASTSGGAHGNEQFF. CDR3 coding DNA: TGCAGTGCTTCGACTAGCGGGGGGGCCCACGGCAATGAGCAGTTCTTC.

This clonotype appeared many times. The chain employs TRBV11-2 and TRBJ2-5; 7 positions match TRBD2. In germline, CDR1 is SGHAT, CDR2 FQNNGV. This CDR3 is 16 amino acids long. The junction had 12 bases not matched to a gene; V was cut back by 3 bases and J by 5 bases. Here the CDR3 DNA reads TGTGCCAGCAGCTTGGGAGGAGGGAGGGCCATGGAGACCCAGTACTTC. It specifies CASSLGGGRAMETQYF.

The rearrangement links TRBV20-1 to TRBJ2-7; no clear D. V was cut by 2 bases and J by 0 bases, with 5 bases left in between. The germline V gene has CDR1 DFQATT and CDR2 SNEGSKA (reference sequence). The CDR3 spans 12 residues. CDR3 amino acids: CSARQTSYEQYF. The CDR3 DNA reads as TGCAGTGCTAGACAGACCTCCTACGAGCAGTACTTC.

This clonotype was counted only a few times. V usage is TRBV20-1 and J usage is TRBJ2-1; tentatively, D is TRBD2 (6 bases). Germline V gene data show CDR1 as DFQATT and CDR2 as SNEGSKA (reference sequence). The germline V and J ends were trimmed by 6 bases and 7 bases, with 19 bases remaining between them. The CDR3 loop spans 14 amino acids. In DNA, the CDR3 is TGCAGTGCAGCCGGGACTCCTATTGGAAATGAGCAGTTCTTC. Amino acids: CSAAGTPIGNEQFF.

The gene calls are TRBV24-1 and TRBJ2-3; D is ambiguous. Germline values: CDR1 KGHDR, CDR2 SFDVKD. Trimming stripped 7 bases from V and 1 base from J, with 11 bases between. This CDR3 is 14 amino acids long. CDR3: CATRPGRGTDTQYF. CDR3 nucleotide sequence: TGTGCCACCAGACCAGGACGCGGCACAGATACGCAGTATTTT.